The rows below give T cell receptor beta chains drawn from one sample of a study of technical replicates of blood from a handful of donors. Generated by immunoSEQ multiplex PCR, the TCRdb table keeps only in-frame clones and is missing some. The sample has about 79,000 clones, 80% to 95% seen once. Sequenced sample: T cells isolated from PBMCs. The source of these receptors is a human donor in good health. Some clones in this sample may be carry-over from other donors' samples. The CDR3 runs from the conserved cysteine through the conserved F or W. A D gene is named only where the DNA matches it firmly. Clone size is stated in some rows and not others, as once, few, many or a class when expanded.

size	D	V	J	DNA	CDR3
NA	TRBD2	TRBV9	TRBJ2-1	TGTGCCAGCAGCCCAACTAGCGGGGGCAATAATGAGCAGTTCTTC	CASSPTSGGNNEQFF
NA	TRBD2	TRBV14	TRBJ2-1	TGTGCCAGCAGCCAAGACTGGGGACTAGCGACTTTCAATGAGCAGTTCTTC	CASSQDWGLATFNEQFF
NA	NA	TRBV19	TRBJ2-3	TGTGCCAGTAGTATAGTAGGGGCAGATACGCAGTATTTT	CASSIVGADTQYF
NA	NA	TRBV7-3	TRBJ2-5	TGTGCCAGCAGCCCTGGCTGGGGGGTCCAAGAGACCCAGTACTTC	CASSPGWGVQETQYF
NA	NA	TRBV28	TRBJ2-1	TGTGCCAGCAGTTTACGAGTACCCATTGAGCAGTTCTTC	CASSLRVPIEQFF
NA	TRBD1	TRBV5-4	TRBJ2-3	TGTGCCAGCAGCGTGACAGGGGCGCAGTATTTT	CASSVTGAQYF
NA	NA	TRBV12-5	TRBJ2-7	TGTGCTAGTGGTTTGCAGGGGCTAGACTACGAGCAGTACTTC	CASGLQGLDYEQYF
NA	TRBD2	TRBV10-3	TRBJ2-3	TGTGCCATCACTCGTGGACTAGCGGGAGGTGCGAGCACAGATACGCAGTATTTT	CAITRGLAGGASTDTQYF
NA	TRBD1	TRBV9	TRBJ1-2	TGTGCCAGCAGAGGAACAACAGGGGGAAATTATGGCTACACCTTC	CASRGTTGGNYGYTF
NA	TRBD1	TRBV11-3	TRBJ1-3	TGTGCCAGCAGCCGGACAGGGATTAAAGGAAACACCATATATTTT	CASSRTGIKGNTIYF
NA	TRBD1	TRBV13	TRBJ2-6	TGTGCCAGCAGCTCCCAGGGGGCTGGGGCCAACGTCCTGACTTTC	CASSSQGAGANVLTF
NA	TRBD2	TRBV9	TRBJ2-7	TGTGCCAGCAGCGGGGACGGGGGGAGGGAGCAGTACTTC	CASSGDGGREQYF
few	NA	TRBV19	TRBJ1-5	TGTGCCAGTAGTATGGAAGGGAGGGGAGGTCAGCCCCAGCATTTT	CASSMEGRGGQPQHF
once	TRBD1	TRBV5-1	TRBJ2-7	TGCGCCAGCAGCTCACCCGGGACAGGTGTCTACGAGCAGTACTTC	CASSSPGTGVYEQYF
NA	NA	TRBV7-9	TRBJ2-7	TGTGCCAGCAGAAGTAGCGGCGGGAAAGGAGAGCAGTACTTC	CASRSSGGKGEQYF
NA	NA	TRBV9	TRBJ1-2	TGTGCCAGCAGCGTAGGACAGGAAAGTGGCTACACCTTC	CASSVGQESGYTF
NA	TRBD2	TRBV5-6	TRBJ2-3	TGTGCCAGCAGCTTAAGACTGGCGGGGGGCACAGATACGCAGTATTTT	CASSLRLAGGTDTQYF
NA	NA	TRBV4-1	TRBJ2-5	TGCGCCAGCAGCCAAGATAGGGAGTTGGAAGAGACCCAGTACTTC	CASSQDRELEETQYF
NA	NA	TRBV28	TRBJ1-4	TGTGCCAGCAGTCAACCATTAATGACAGGTTATAATGAAAAACTGTTTTTT	CASSQPLMTGYNEKLFF
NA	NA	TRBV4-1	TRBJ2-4	TGCGCCAGCAGCCAGCCAGGTGCGGGAAACATTCAGTACTTC	CASSQPGAGNIQYF
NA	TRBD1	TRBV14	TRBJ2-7	TGTGCCAGCAGCCCTGGGACAGGCGTAATGTACGAGCAGTACTTC	CASSPGTGVMYEQYF
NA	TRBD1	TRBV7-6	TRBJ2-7	TGTGCCAGCAGCCGGACAGGCGGTTTCTACGAGCAGTACTTC	CASSRTGGFYEQYF
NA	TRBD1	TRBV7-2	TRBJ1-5	TGTGCCAGCAGCTGGGTGGGACAGGGTAGCCAGCCCCAGCATTTT	CASSWVGQGSQPQHF
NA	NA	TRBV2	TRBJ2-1	TGTGCCAGCAGTCCGAGCGCAATGGCCTACAATGAGCAGTTCTTC	CASSPSAMAYNEQFF
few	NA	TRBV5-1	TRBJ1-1	TGCGTCCCCAGGACAGCGAACACTGAAGCTTTCTTT	CVPRTANTEAFF
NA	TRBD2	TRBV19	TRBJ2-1	TGTGCCAGTAGTATTTTCAGAGGGCCGGGACTAGTCGGGGATGAGCAGTTCTTC	CASSIFRGPGLVGDEQFF
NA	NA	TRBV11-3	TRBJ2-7	TGTGCCAGCAGCTTAGAGGCGGTCCACGAGCAGTACTTC	CASSLEAVHEQYF
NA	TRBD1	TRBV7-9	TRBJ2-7	TGTGCCAGCAGCTTTTTAACCGGGACAGGGGTCCACGAGCAGTACTTC	CASSFLTGTGVHEQYF
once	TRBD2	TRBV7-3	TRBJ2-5	TGTGCCAGCAGCCCTAGCGGGAGCGGGGAGACCCAGTACTTC	CASSPSGSGETQYF
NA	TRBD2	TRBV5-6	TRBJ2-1	TGTGCCAGCAGCTTGATACTAGCGGGAGTACGCAATGAGCAGTTCTTC	CASSLILAGVRNEQFF
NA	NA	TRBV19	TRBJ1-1	TGTGCCAGTAGTACAGCGACAGGAGTGAACACTGAAGCTTTCTTT	CASSTATGVNTEAFF
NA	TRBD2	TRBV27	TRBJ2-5	TGTGCCAGCAGTTTAGGACTAGCGGTCGAAGAGACCCAGTACTTC	CASSLGLAVEETQYF
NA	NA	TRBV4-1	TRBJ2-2	TGCGCCAGCAGACCTGAGGGAGTGGTCGGGGAGCTGTTTTTT	CASRPEGVVGELFF
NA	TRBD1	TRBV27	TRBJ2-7	TGTGCCAGCAGTGCCTCCGGGACAGGCCACGAGCAGTACTTC	CASSASGTGHEQYF
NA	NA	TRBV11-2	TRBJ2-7	TGTGCCAGCAGTTTTAGACTAGCCTACGAGCAGTACTTC	CASSFRLAYEQYF
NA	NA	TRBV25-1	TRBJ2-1	TGTGCCAGCAGTGAAGTTGCCCTCGGGAATGAGCAGTTCTTC	CASSEVALGNEQFF
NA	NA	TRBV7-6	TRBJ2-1	TGTGCCAGCAGCTTTGTAGCGGAGGCAAATGAGCAGTTCTTC	CASSFVAEANEQFF
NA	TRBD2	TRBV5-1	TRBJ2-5	TGCGCCAGCAGCTTGTCACTAGCGCTCCAAGAGACCCAGTACTTC	CASSLSLALQETQYF
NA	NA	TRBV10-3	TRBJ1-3	TGTGCCATCAGTGACCGGGACTCCTACTCTGGAAACACCATATATTTT	CAISDRDSYSGNTIYF
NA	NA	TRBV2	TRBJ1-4	TGTGCCAGCACTAGTCGGGAAAAACTGTTTTTT	CASTSREKLFF